The 21 T cell receptor beta chains reported below all come from one sample, sequenced in a study of OX40 agonist ivuxolimab in advanced cancers. Profiled with immunoSEQ multiplex PCR; TCRdb holds only in-frame clones, not every one. The sample has about 61,000 clones; around 83% are singletons. The sequencing here drew on CD4+ or CD8+ T cells sorted from blood, taken in a trial of the OX40 agonist ivuxolimab. The receptors derive from an adult with an advanced solid tumor such as melanoma, head and neck, liver or kidney cancer.

This clone was seen only a few times. The gene calls are TRBV18 and TRBJ1-3, with D possibly TRBD1 on 5 matching bases. Germline V gives CDR1 KGHSH, CDR2 LQKENI. The CDR3 is 16 amino acids. V was cut by 3 bases and J by 2 bases, with 14 bases left in between. The CDR3 region has the DNA TGTGCCAGCTCACCCCCCGGGGGGGTCACTGGAAACACCATATATTTT. Its protein is CASSPPGGVTGNTIYF.

The V gene is TRBV9, the J gene TRBJ1-6; weak D call: TRBD1 (6 bases). Germline CDR1 is SGDLS and CDR2 is YYNGEE. The V and J ends lost 4 bases and 4 bases respectively, with 15 bases between them. This CDR3 is 16 amino acids long. Here the CDR3 DNA reads TGTGCCAGCAGCCCAACTCAAACAGGGTATAATTCACCCCTCCACTTT. It yields the protein CASSPTQTGYNSPLHF.

The J gene is TRBJ2-1, the V gene TRBV6-1, with 8 bases fitting TRBD2. The CDR3 consists of 15 residues. CDR1 MNHNS and CDR2 SASEGT come from the germline V gene. The V gene end was trimmed by 6 bases and the J gene end by 4 bases; junction bases not matched to a gene: 8. The CDR3 sequence: CASRVRGGLYNEQFF. DNA for the CDR3: TGTGCCAGCAGGGTTCGGGGGGGACTTTACAATGAGCAGTTCTTC.

J is TRBJ1-1 and V is TRBV7-9, with TRBD1 identical over 7 bases. Trimming cost V 6 bases and J 5 bases; bases outside gene matches: 9. The germline V gene encodes CDR1 SEHNR and CDR2 FQNEAQ (reference sequence). The CDR3 length is 14 residues. The CDR3 DNA is TGTGCCAGCAGGGGACAGAACCTTTGGACTGAAGCTTTCTTT. Protein: CASRGQNLWTEAFF.

V usage is TRBV6-5 and J usage is TRBJ1-1; weak D call: TRBD1 (6 bases). Between the trimmed V and J ends, which lost 6 bases and 4 bases, there was a span of 15 bases. This CDR3 has 14 residues. Germline V gives CDR1 MNHEY, CDR2 SVGAGI. CDR3 nucleotides: TGTGCCAGCAGCCCAGGGGTCCTGGGCACTGAAGCTTTCTTT. Protein sequence: CASSPGVLGTEAFF.

V gene TRBV9 combines with J gene TRBJ2-1, with 8 bases matching TRBD2. Germline values: CDR1 SGDLS, CDR2 YYNGEE. Losses at the gene ends were 1 base for V and 0 bases for J; bases not matched to a gene: 0. The CDR3 runs 15 residues. This CDR3 reads CASSVLAGSYNEQFF. DNA for the CDR3: TGTGCCAGCAGCGTACTAGCGGGCTCCTACAATGAGCAGTTCTTC. Variable domain in full (rest from reference TRBV9 and TRBJ2-1): DSGVTQTPKHLITATGQRVTLRCSPRSGDLSVYWYQQSLDQGLQFLIQYYNGEERAKGNILERFSAQQFPDLHSELNLSSLELGDSALYFCASSVLAGSYNEQFFGPGTRLTVL.

V gene TRBV6-1 combines with J gene TRBJ1-5; D gene ambiguous. In germline, CDR1 is MNHNS, CDR2 SASEGT. The V gene lost 3 bases and the J gene lost 7 bases, with 10 bases spanning the gap. CDR3 length: 13 residues. CDR3 residues: CASSEWGTQPQHF. Here the CDR3 DNA reads TGTGCCAGCAGTGAGTGGGGAACACAGCCCCAGCATTTT.

V usage is TRBV18 and J usage is TRBJ1-2; the match to TRBD1 covers 12 bases. The junction had 3 bases not matched to a gene; V was cut back by 2 bases and J by 8 bases. Per germline, CDR1 KGHSH and CDR2 LQKENI. CDR3 length: 14 residues. The CDR3 DNA reads TGTGCCAGCTCACCAGGGACAGGGGGCGACGGCTACACCTTC. It yields the protein CASSPGTGGDGYTF.

The sample holds a few counts of this clone. V is TRBV6-5 and J is TRBJ1-4; no clear D gene. V shed 0 bases and J shed 3 bases, with 11 bases lying between them. The CDR3 totals 16 residues. Per germline, CDR1 MNHEY and CDR2 SVGAGI. In DNA, the CDR3 is TGTGCCAGCAGTTACTCGAGGCACAGATCTAATGAAAAACTGTTTTTT. Protein product: CASSYSRHRSNEKLFF.

This chain links TRBV5-1 with TRBJ2-3; D is uncertain. The V gene lost 7 bases and the J gene lost 0 bases, with 12 bases spanning the gap. There are 14 residues in the CDR3. Germline-derived CDR1 and CDR2 are SGHRS and YFSETQ. DNA for the CDR3: TGCGCCAGCGCCCCCCAGCCTAGCACAGATACGCAGTATTTT. Protein: CASAPQPSTDTQYF.

The chain has TRBV4-1 and TRBJ2-2; no definite D call. From germline, CDR1 is MGHRA and CDR2 YSYEKL. This CDR3 spans 16 amino acids. V lost 0 bases to trimming and J lost 1 base, with 9 bases between them. CDR3 nucleotide sequence: TGCGCCAGCAGCCAAGATCGATGGGGGAACACCGGGGAGCTGTTTTTT. This sequence encodes CASSQDRWGNTGELFF.

The V gene is TRBV6-1, the J gene TRBJ2-1; TRBD2 agrees at 13 bases. The CDR3 spans 15 residues. Trimming cost V 5 bases and J 10 bases; bases outside gene matches: 8. The germline gives CDR1 MNHNS, CDR2 SASEGT. The CDR3 DNA reads TGTGCCAGCAGTACCGGGACTAGCGGGGCCGGGGAGCAGTTCTTC. Translating gives CASSTGTSGAGEQFF.

This chain connects TRBV18 to TRBJ2-3; TRBD2 matches at 14 bases. The trim removed 3 bases at V and 9 bases at J, leaving 5 bases unmatched. The CDR3 is 15 amino acids. The germline V gene has CDR1 KGHSH and CDR2 LQKENI. The DNA for the CDR3 is TGTGCCAGCTCACCGGGACTAGCGGGGGCTGAAACGCAGTATTTT. It specifies CASSPGLAGAETQYF.

This chain links TRBV6-1 with TRBJ2-1, with 13 bases that match TRBD2. V trimming: 2 bases; J trimming: 7 bases; junction bases outside the gene matches: 11. The germline gives CDR1 MNHNS, CDR2 SASEGT. This CDR3 region has 18 residues. In nucleotides, the CDR3 is TGTGCCAGCAGTGAACGACTAGCGGGGGGCGGGTTGTATAATGAGCAGTTCTTC. This encodes CASSERLAGGGLYNEQFF.

The V gene is TRBV19, the J gene TRBJ2-2; 7 bases are a match to TRBD2. Trimming removed 2 bases from V and 4 bases from J; junction bases left unmatched: 4. From germline, CDR1 is LNHDA and CDR2 SQIVND (reference sequence). The CDR3 is made up of 15 amino acids. CDR3 coding DNA: TGTGCCAGTAGTATATTGGGGAGGGCCACCGGGGAGCTGTTTTTT. Protein: CASSILGRATGELFF. Full variable domain (missing parts from reference TRBV19 and TRBJ2-2): DGGITQSPKYLFRKEGQNVTLSCEQNLNHDAMYWYRQDPGQGLRLIYYSQIVNDFQKGDIAEGYSVSREKKESFPLTVTSAQKNPTAFYLCASSILGRATGELFFGEGSRLTVL.

J is TRBJ2-7 and V is TRBV2; TRBD1 might be the D (6 bases). CDR1 is SNHLY, CDR2 FYNNEI, per germline. This CDR3 has 14 amino acids. V lost 7 bases, J lost 2 bases, and 15 bases lay in between. In DNA, the CDR3 is TGTGCCAGCAAAGTAAGGGACACGGCCTACGAGCAGTACTTC. This gives the protein CASKVRDTAYEQYF.

This clone was counted a single time. This rearrangement joins TRBV5-4 to TRBJ1-3; 9 nucleotides agree with TRBD1. Germline V gene data show CDR1 as SGHNT and CDR2 as YYREEE (reference sequence). The V segment lost 4 bases and the J segment 0 bases; nucleotides outside the gene matches: 5. This CDR3 has 16 amino acids. Written as DNA, the CDR3 is TGTGCCAGCAGCCACGGACAGGGGCTCTCTGGAAACACCATATATTTT. Its protein product is CASSHGQGLSGNTIYF.

The rearrangement uses TRBV7-9 and TRBJ1-1, with D unresolved. Per the germline V gene, CDR1 is SEHNR and CDR2 is FQNEAQ (reference sequence). The CDR3 has 13 residues. V lost 1 base, J lost 5 bases, and 8 bases lay in between. The CDR3 region is CASSLGTRTEAFF. As DNA, the CDR3 is TGTGCCAGCAGCTTAGGAACACGGACTGAAGCTTTCTTT.

The chain links TRBV6-1 to TRBJ1-1; 7 bases are a match to TRBD1. The CDR3 has 14 residues. V was pared by 7 bases and J by 1 base, with 6 bases of the junction left unmatched. Germline CDR1 reads MNHNS; CDR2 reads SASEGT. CDR3 residues: CASIPGTANTEAFF. The CDR3 DNA is TGTGCCAGCATTCCCGGGACAGCGAACACTGAAGCTTTCTTT.

This chain connects TRBV5-1 to TRBJ1-5; D is undetermined. The V end was cut by 0 bases, the J end by 9 bases, with 10 bases between. CDR1 and CDR2 from the germline V gene are SGHRS and YFSETQ. The CDR3 is made up of 13 amino acids. The CDR3 DNA sequence: TGCGCCAGCAGCTTGGAGGGCAGGAGGCCCCAGCATTTT. It is translated as CASSLEGRRPQHF.

This clone is labeled as medium-sized. This chain links TRBV29-1 with TRBJ1-1, with D possibly matching TRBD1 (6 bases). The CDR3 is made up of 11 amino acids. Germline CDR1 SQVTM, CDR2 ANQGSEA. V was pared by 6 bases and J by 6 bases, with 11 bases between. For the CDR3, the DNA is TGCAGCGTGATAAGACAGGCTGAAGCTTTCTTT. Translation gives CSVIRQAEAFF.